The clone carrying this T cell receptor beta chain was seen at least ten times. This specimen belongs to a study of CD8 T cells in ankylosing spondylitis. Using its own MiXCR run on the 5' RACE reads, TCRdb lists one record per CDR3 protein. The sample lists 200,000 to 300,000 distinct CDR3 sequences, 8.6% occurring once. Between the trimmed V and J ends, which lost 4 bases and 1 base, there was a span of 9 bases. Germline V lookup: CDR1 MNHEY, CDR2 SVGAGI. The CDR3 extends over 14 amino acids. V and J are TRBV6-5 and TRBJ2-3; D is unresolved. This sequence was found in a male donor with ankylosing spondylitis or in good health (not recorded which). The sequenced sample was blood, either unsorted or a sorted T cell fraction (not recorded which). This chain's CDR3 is CASSSIVGTDTQYF. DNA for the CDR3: TGTGCCAGCAGTTCTATAGTGGGCACAGATACGCAGTATTTT.